This T cell receptor (beta chain) was sequenced during a study of T cells in tuberculosis. The wider study: A South African cohort included IGRA-negative adolescents, latently infected IGRA-positive adolescents and adults with active tuberculosis.

Clones were sequenced by immunoSEQ multiplex PCR, and TCRdb holds only the in-frame ones, with some missing. There are around 22,000 clones in the sample; 95% occur only once, and almost 9.5% lies in the top ten. This CDR3 is built from 12 residues. Germline V gives CDR1 LNHDA, CDR2 SQIVND (reference sequence). Deletions cut 9 bases from V and 5 bases from J, with 13 bases between. The clonotype originates from a donor aged 5-35 years with latent tuberculosis or without tuberculosis infection. This sequence joins TRBV19 and TRBJ1-2; D gene uncertain. Material: PBMCs. The CDR3 loop is CASRKERYGYTF. DNA for the CDR3: TGTGCCAGCAGAAAAGAGCGATATGGCTACACCTTC.